The sequence of this T cell receptor (beta chain) was determined in a study of identical twins. Findings and limits, study-wide: The degree of excess twin sharing was weaker in beta out-of-frame sequences.

The CDR3 has 12 residues. Trimming stripped 3 bases from V and 9 bases from J, with 8 bases between. In TCRdb, the 5' RACE reads were re-called with MiXCR into one record per CDR3 protein. This sample has about 690,000 distinct CDR3 sequences, with less than 25% found just once. For this clonotype: The target antigen is unknown.

Another study also made use of these data, one on T cells expressing NK-cell markers. Turning to that study: Sequenced donors, eight in total, included seven who were HCMV-seropositive and one who was seronegative.

Sequences were obtained from PBMCs. The sequence derives from a woman in her late teens or twenties in good health. The chain employs TRBV12-3 or TRBV12-4 and TRBJ2-2; the D is unclear. CDR3 loop: CASSFGTRELFF. In nucleotides, the CDR3 is TGTGCCAGCAGTTTTGGTACCAGGGAGCTGTTTTTT.